Below, 29 T cell receptor beta chains from the same sample are listed, as sequenced in a study of blood T cell repertoires in COVID-19. Here immunoSEQ multiplex PCR was the method, and the copy in TCRdb shows in-frame clones only, minus some. The sample shows 70,000 to 90,000 clones, more than 60% of them seen only once. Sequences were obtained from peripheral blood. These receptors all stem from a man between 65 and 85 years old with acute or convalescent COVID-19.

V usage is TRBV5-1 and J usage is TRBJ1-2; 10 positions match TRBD1. The CDR3 is 15 amino acids. Germline V CDR1 and CDR2: SGHRS, YFSETQ. Trimming took 2 bases from V and 8 from J; bases not matched to a gene: 9. CDR3 coding DNA: TGCGCCAGCAGCTTAGGACAGGGGGTATCGTCGGGCTACACCTTC. Amino acids: CASSLGQGVSSGYTF.

CDR3 in DNA: TGTGCCAGTACCAACGGGGGGAACTATGGCTACACCTTC. Encoded protein: CASTNGGNYGYTF. The chain employs TRBV19 and TRBJ1-2; tentative D call: TRBD1 (5 bases). The CDR3 totals 13 residues. Trimming shortened V by 7 bases and J by 2 bases, and 11 bases separated the two germline ends. Germline CDR1 LNHDA, CDR2 SQIVND (reference sequence).

In its sample, this clone was seen a few times. The J gene is TRBJ1-3, the V gene TRBV27; D is perhaps TRBD1 (6 bases). Germline CDR1 and CDR2: MNHEY and SMNVEV (reference sequence). V was pared by 5 bases and J by 4 bases, with 12 bases between. CDR3 length: 14 residues. The CDR3 reads CASSGTGPGNTIYF. In nucleotides, the CDR3 is TGTGCCAGCAGTGGAACAGGGCCCGGAAACACCATATATTTT.

The count of this clone is one. This chain links TRBV2 with TRBJ1-2; 8 bases agree with TRBD1. Per germline, CDR1 SNHLY and CDR2 FYNNEI. Trimming at V came to 7 bases and at J to 4 bases, leaving 8 bases not matched to a gene. There are 14 residues in the CDR3. CDR3: CASMRTGLGYGYTF. The CDR3 DNA sequence: TGTGCCAGCATGAGGACAGGGCTAGGCTATGGCTACACCTTC. The full variable domain, completed using reference TRBV2 and TRBJ1-2, is EPEVTQTPSHQVTQMGQEVILRCVPISNHLYFYWYRQILGQKVEFLVSFYNNEISEKSEIFDDQFSVERPDGSNFTLKIRSTKLEDSAMYFCASMRTGLGYGYTFGSGTRLTVV.

The chain uses TRBV3-1 (or the pseudogene TRBV3-2) and TRBJ2-3; TRBD2 agrees at 7 bases. The CDR3 loop spans 17 amino acids. Germline V gives CDR1 LGHDT, CDR2 YNNKEL (reference sequence). J was trimmed by 3 bases and V by 2 bases; bases with no gene match: 11. The CDR3, as DNA: TGTGCCAGCAGCCAAAGGGCCACGACTAGCATTACAGATACGCAGTATTTT. Protein sequence: CASSQRATTSITDTQYF.

The chain recombines TRBV2 with TRBJ2-3; perhaps TRBD2 as D (6 bases). The length of the CDR3 is 14 residues. V was cut by 10 bases and J by 0 bases, with 14 bases left in between. CDR1 SNHLY and CDR2 FYNNEI come from the germline V gene. CDR3 protein: CATGDSLSTDTQYF. In DNA form, the CDR3 reads TGTGCCACGGGGGACTCCCTGAGCACAGATACGCAGTATTTT.

The chain combines TRBV18 with TRBJ2-1; TRBD2 aligns across 7 bases. The J segment lost 6 bases and the V segment lost 0 bases, leaving 5 bases of the junction unmatched. Germline V gives CDR1 KGHSH, CDR2 LQKENI. This CDR3 has 15 residues. The CDR3 bases are TGTGCCAGCTCACCACCGAGGACTAGTGCCAATGAGCAGTTCTTC. Translating it yields CASSPPRTSANEQFF.

This rearrangement joins TRBV20-1 to TRBJ1-5, with D tentatively TRBD1 (6 bases). The CDR3 covers 11 residues. The germline V gene encodes CDR1 DFQATT and CDR2 SNEGSKA (reference sequence). The germline V and J ends were trimmed by 5 bases and 11 bases, with 13 bases remaining between them. This CDR3 reads CSAEQGVAQHF. Written as DNA, the CDR3 is TGCAGTGCTGAACAGGGTGTGGCCCAGCATTTT.

This chain links TRBV10-3 with TRBJ2-7; 7 nucleotides agree with TRBD1. With 6 bases clipped from V and 1 base from J, the junction kept 3 bases outside the gene matches. Germline V gene sequence: CDR1 ENHRY, CDR2 SYGVKD. This CDR3 is built from 13 residues. The CDR3 nucleotides read TGTGCCATCAGGGGGGACAGTTCCTACGAGCAGTACGTC. This gives the protein CAIRGDSSYEQYV.

This clone was picked up one time. The chain combines TRBV5-1 with TRBJ1-6; tentatively, D is TRBD1 (5 bases). CDR1 and CDR2 from the germline V gene are SGHRS and YFSETQ. This CDR3 is 13 amino acids long. V lost 4 bases and J 8 bases, leaving 10 bases between the germline ends. DNA for the CDR3: TGCGCCAGCAGCGAAAGACAGTATTCACCCCTCCACTTT. Translation: CASSERQYSPLHF.

The table lists this clone with many counts. V gene TRBV2 combines with J gene TRBJ2-7; 8 bases map to TRBD1. CDR1 SNHLY and CDR2 FYNNEI come from the germline V gene. After removal of 4 bases from V and 5 bases from J, the junction contained 4 bases not matched to a gene. There are 13 residues in the CDR3. CDR3 in DNA: TGTGCCAGCAGTGGACAGGGGAAGGACGAGCAGTACTTC. Its protein product is CASSGQGKDEQYF.

The chain joins TRBV2 to TRBJ1-5, with D possibly TRBD1 on 5 matching bases. This CDR3 comprises 13 residues. The germline gives CDR1 SNHLY, CDR2 FYNNEI. The germline V and J ends were trimmed by 6 bases and 6 bases, with 12 bases remaining between them. CDR3 DNA: TGTGCCAGCAGCCTCGACAGAACTCAGCCCCAGCATTTT. This encodes CASSLDRTQPQHF.

The gene calls are TRBV7-8 and TRBJ2-3; 8 bases align to TRBD2. Looked up from germline, CDR1 is SGHVS and CDR2 is FQNEAQ. This CDR3 spans 14 amino acids. Trimming cost V 5 bases and J 5 bases; bases outside gene matches: 6. DNA for the CDR3: TGTGCCAGCAGCGTCGGGACTAGTGAAGATACGCAGTATTTT. As protein: CASSVGTSEDTQYF. The full variable domain, in which reference TRBV7-8 and TRBJ2-3 provide the parts outside the CDR3, is GAGVSQSPRYKVAKRGQDVALRCDPISGHVSLFWYQQALGQGPEFLTYFQNEAQLDKSGLPSDRFFAERPEGSVSTLKIQRTQQEDSAVYLCASSVGTSEDTQYFGPGTRLTVL.

The chain combines TRBV7-9 with TRBJ1-1; D remains ambiguous. Per germline, CDR1 SEHNR and CDR2 FQNEAQ (reference sequence). The CDR3 is 12 residues long. V lost 1 base to trimming and J lost 6 bases, with 6 bases between them. The CDR3 loop is CASSLGGAEAFF. CDR3 bases: TGTGCCAGCAGCTTAGGAGGCGCTGAAGCTTTCTTT.

This chain links TRBV15 with TRBJ1-6; no clear D. There are 13 residues in the CDR3. V was clipped by 0 bases and J by 9 bases, with 6 bases between them. Germline CDR1 LNHNV, CDR2 YYDKDF (reference sequence). The CDR3, as DNA: TGTGCCACCAGCAGAGATAGTGGTTCACCCCTCCACTTT. This translates into CATSRDSGSPLHF.

The gene calls are TRBV12-3 or TRBV12-4 and TRBJ2-3, with a tentative D call TRBD1 (6 bases). The CDR3 contains 13 residues. Deletions cut 4 bases from V and 3 bases from J, with 8 bases between. This CDR3 is CASSWGPTDTQYF. Written as DNA, the CDR3 is TGTGCCAGCAGTTGGGGGCCGACAGATACGCAGTATTTT.

The chain is built from TRBV5-4 and TRBJ2-2; TRBD1 is a possible D gene (6 bases). V lost 2 bases and J 3 bases, leaving 8 bases between the germline ends. The CDR3 runs 14 residues. The germline V gene has CDR1 SGHNT and CDR2 YYREEE (reference sequence). The CDR3 DNA reads as TGTGCCAGCAGCTTCGGACAGCACACCGGGGAGCTGTTTTTT. Translating it yields CASSFGQHTGELFF.

Only a few counts were recorded for this clone. The genes are TRBV30 and TRBJ2-7; tentatively, D is TRBD1 (7 bases). Trimming shortened V by 2 bases and J by 3 bases, and 14 bases separated the two germline ends. CDR3 length equals 14 residues. Germline CDR1 GTSNPN, CDR2 SVGIG (reference sequence). Written as DNA, the CDR3 is TGTGCCTGGAGTAGGGGGGACAGCTACTACGAGCAGTACTTC. As protein: CAWSRGDSYYEQYF. Full variable domain (outside the CDR3, taken from reference TRBV30 and TRBJ2-7): SQTIHQWPATLVQPVGSPLSLECTVEGTSNPNLYWYRQAAGRGLQLLFYSVGIGQISSEVPQNLSASRPQDRQFILSSKKLLLSDSGFYLCAWSRGDSYYEQYFGPGTRLTVT.

The chain recombines TRBV4-1 with TRBJ2-1; 8 bases fit TRBD1. The CDR3 is 14 amino acids. Germline V gene data show CDR1 as MGHRA and CDR2 as YSYEKL. V was clipped by 5 bases and J by 4 bases; unmatched bases: 4. The CDR3 here is CASSSRTGYNEQFF. CDR3 coding DNA: TGCGCCAGCAGCTCCCGGACAGGGTACAATGAGCAGTTCTTC.

The chain combines TRBV10-1 with TRBJ2-1; TRBD2 matches 12 bases. V dropped 2 bases and J dropped 0; count of bases not matched to a gene: 11. Germline CDR1 and CDR2: WNHNN and SYGVQD (reference sequence). There are 20 residues in the CDR3. The CDR3 coding sequence is TGCGCCAGCAGTGAGAGGAAACTAGCGGGGGGTCGGAGCTCCTACAATGAGCAGTTCTTC. It specifies CASSERKLAGGRSSYNEQFF.

The chain recombines TRBV7-9 with TRBJ2-3, with 8 bases matching TRBD2. In germline, CDR1 is SEHNR, CDR2 FQNEAQ (reference sequence). V lost 1 base and J lost 1; bases outside the gene matches: 4. The CDR3 sequence is 16 residues long. CDR3 sequence reads: CASSLVSGARTDTQYF. CDR3 nucleotide sequence: TGTGCCAGCAGCTTAGTTAGCGGGGCGCGCACAGATACGCAGTATTTT. The full variable domain, completed using reference TRBV7-9 and TRBJ2-3, is DTGVSQNPRHKITKRGQNVTFRCDPISEHNRLYWYRQTLGQGPEFLTYFQNEAQLEKSRLLSDRFSAERPKGSFSTLEIQRTEQGDSAMYLCASSLVSGARTDTQYFGPGTRLTVL.

The chain recombines TRBV5-1 with TRBJ1-3, with 7 bases lining up with TRBD1. The CDR3 is 16 residues long. Trimming cost V 0 bases and J 7 bases; bases outside gene matches: 10. Germline V gene data show CDR1 as SGHRS and CDR2 as YFSETQ. The CDR3 loop is CASSLGTGALGNTIYF. The CDR3 DNA is TGCGCCAGCAGCTTGGGGACAGGCGCACTGGGGAACACCATATATTTT.

The chain employs TRBV5-4 and TRBJ2-1; the match to TRBD1 covers 9 bases. Looked up from germline, CDR1 is SGHNT and CDR2 is YYREEE (reference sequence). The CDR3 runs to 13 residues. V shed 1 base and J 12 bases; nucleotides not matched to a gene: 5. In DNA, the CDR3 is TGTGCCAGCAGCTTGTCGGACAGGGGAGGGCAGTTCTTC. Its translation is CASSLSDRGGQFF.

This clone was counted between two and nine times. V is TRBV18 and J is TRBJ2-1; 7 bases agree with TRBD1. The CDR3 is 12 amino acids. V was pared by 6 bases and J by 10 bases, with 6 bases of the junction left unmatched. The germline gives CDR1 KGHSH, CDR2 LQKENI. The CDR3 DNA reads as TGTGCCAGCTCCGAACAGGGGTTGGAGCAGTTCTTC. Amino acid sequence: CASSEQGLEQFF.

CDR3 loop: CASSLVGTGSDTQYF. Here the CDR3 DNA reads TGTGCCAGCAGCTTAGTTGGGACAGGGTCCGATACGCAGTATTTT. The V call is TRBV11-2, the J call TRBJ2-3; 9 positions match TRBD1. Trimming cost V 1 base and J 6 bases; bases outside gene matches: 5. CDR1 is SGHAT, CDR2 FQNNGV, per germline. The CDR3 is 15 amino acids. Drawing the rest from reference TRBV11-2 and TRBJ2-3, the complete variable domain is EAGVAQSPRYKIIEKRQSVAFWCNPISGHATLYWYQQILGQGPKLLIQFQNNGVVDDSQLPKDRFSAERLKGVDSTLKIQPAKLEDSAVYLCASSLVGTGSDTQYFGPGTRLTVL.

In this sample, this clone turned up once. One end of the junction is discordant with germline, which a read error may explain. The gene calls are TRBV24-1 and TRBJ2-2; tentative D call: TRBD2 (5 bases). This CDR3 has 14 amino acids. Germline CDR1 KGHDR, CDR2 SFDVKD. The CDR3 bases are TGTGCCACCAGTGATTGGTGGGCACACCGGGGAGCTGTTTTT. This encodes CATSDWWAHRGAVF.

The V call is TRBV4-1, the J call TRBJ2-7, with 9 bases lining up with TRBD1. The CDR3 has 15 residues. Germline trimming cut 0 bases from V and 3 bases from J; bases unmatched to any gene: 3. The germline gives CDR1 MGHRA, CDR2 YSYEKL. The chain's CDR3 is CASSQEQGAIYEQYF. The CDR3 DNA is TGCGCCAGCAGCCAAGAACAGGGGGCTATCTACGAGCAGTACTTC.

The V call is TRBV19, the J call TRBJ1-5, with TRBD1 as a possible D gene (5 bases). This CDR3 comprises 15 residues. Germline CDR1 is LNHDA and CDR2 is SQIVND (reference sequence). Trimming shortened V by 9 bases and J by 1 base, and 16 bases separated the two germline ends. This chain's CDR3 is CASTHWGRSNQPQHF. In DNA, the CDR3 is TGTGCCAGCACACACTGGGGCCGCAGCAATCAGCCCCAGCATTTT.

The chain has TRBV3-1 (or the pseudogene TRBV3-2) and TRBJ2-3; a weak D match, TRBD1 (6 bases). This CDR3 spans 18 amino acids. The germline V gene has CDR1 LGHDT and CDR2 YNNKEL (reference sequence). The V end lost 0 bases, the J end lost 1 base, and 17 bases lay between the germline ends. The CDR3 loop is CASSQDSGQRFRTDTQYF. The CDR3 DNA is TGTGCCAGCAGCCAAGATTCTGGACAGCGATTTCGCACAGATACGCAGTATTTT.